The next 11 T cell receptor beta chains were all read from a single sample in a study of T cells after yellow fever vaccination. Each CDR3 protein is one row after TCRdb ran MiXCR on the 5' RACE reads. The sample consists of 200,000 to 300,000 distinct CDR3 sequences, roughly 6.2% of them appearing once. The sequencing here drew on CD4+ T cells sorted from PBMCs, taken on the day of the yellow fever booster vaccination. The receptor source for this set is a man younger than 40 who received the YFV17D yellow fever vaccine.

V and J are TRBV14 and TRBJ2-1, with 10 bases that match TRBD1. After removal of 4 bases from V and 8 bases from J, the junction contained 11 bases not matched to a gene. The CDR3 is made up of 16 amino acids. Germline CDR1 is SGHDN and CDR2 is FVKESK. The CDR3 region has the DNA TGTGCCAGCAGCCGCGTACCGGGACAGGGGATCCATGAGCAGTTCTTC. Translating gives CASSRVPGQGIHEQFF.

This clonotype has a handful of counts. V usage is TRBV5-1 and J usage is TRBJ2-2; 8 bases are shared with TRBD1. There are 15 residues in the CDR3. Trimming at V came to 2 bases and at J to 6 bases, leaving 6 bases not matched to a gene. Germline CDR1 is SGHRS and CDR2 is YFSETQ. CDR3 protein: CASSLSGTGSGELFF. CDR3 DNA sequence: TGCGCCAGCAGCTTATCCGGGACAGGCTCCGGGGAGCTGTTTTTT.

This clonotype was detected only a few times. The chain is built from TRBV7-8 and TRBJ2-1; possibly TRBD1 for D (7 bases). Germline lookup yields CDR1 SGHVS and CDR2 FQNEAQ. Trimming removed 1 base at V and 7 bases at J, with 14 bases between. There are 15 residues in the CDR3. The CDR3: CASSLDRGRENEQFF. CDR3 in DNA: TGTGCCAGCAGCTTAGATAGGGGGCGGGAAAATGAGCAGTTCTTC.

The J gene is TRBJ2-1, the V gene TRBV11-2; 10 nucleotides align to TRBD2. This CDR3 contains 18 residues. Germline trimming cut 5 bases from V and 0 bases from J; bases unmatched to any gene: 10. Germline values: CDR1 SGHAT, CDR2 FQNNGV. CDR3 region: CASSGGTSGKSSYNEQFF. As DNA, the CDR3 is TGTGCCAGCAGCGGGGGAACTAGCGGGAAAAGCTCCTACAATGAGCAGTTCTTC.

The chain employs TRBV5-1 and TRBJ2-7; D is uncertain. Trimming took off 0 bases at V and 5 bases at J, with 12 bases between the two ends. Germline V gene lookup returns CDR1 SGHRS and CDR2 YFSETQ. The CDR3 loop spans 14 amino acids. The CDR3 DNA follows: TGCGCCAGCAGCTTGGAGACGAGTTGGGACGAGCAGTACTTC. Its translation is CASSLETSWDEQYF.

This clonotype came up a few times. V usage is TRBV27 and J usage is TRBJ1-1, with TRBD1 identical over 7 bases. This CDR3 region has 13 residues. The V gene's germline CDR1 is MNHEY and CDR2 SMNVEV (reference sequence). The ends lost 5 bases at V and 5 bases at J; junction bases unmatched: 5. The DNA of the CDR3 is TGTGCCAGCAGTCAATACAGGGGTACTGAAGCTTTCTTT. Translated: CASSQYRGTEAFF.

Only a few counts were recorded for this clonotype. The rearrangement uses TRBV6-2 or TRBV6-3 and TRBJ1-1; D remains unclear. V lost 5 bases and J lost 2, with 6 bases in between. The CDR3 is made up of 12 amino acids. CDR1 MNHEY and CDR2 SVGEGT come from the germline V gene. CDR3 in DNA: TGTGCCAGCAGTAACAAAAACACTGAAGCTTTCTTT. This encodes CASSNKNTEAFF.

This clonotype appeared many times. V gene TRBV5-1 combines with J gene TRBJ2-7, with TRBD1 matching 7 bases. The length of the CDR3 is 15 residues. Trimming removed 2 bases from V and 7 bases from J; junction bases left unmatched: 12. CDR1 is SGHRS and CDR2 is YFSETQ in the germline V gene. The CDR3 spells CASSLTGTVAYEQYF. The DNA of the CDR3 is TGCGCCAGCAGCTTAACCGGGACAGTGGCTTATGAGCAGTACTTC.

As to this clonotype: An end of the junction differs from the germline gene, which may be a read error. V usage is TRBV3-1 and J usage is TRBJ1-5; D not certain. The CDR3 loop spans 13 amino acids. CDR1 and CDR2 (germline): LGHDT, YNNKEL (reference sequence). The CDR3 protein is CASSRSEDQPQHF. DNA for the CDR3: TGTGCCAGCAGCCGCTCCGAGGATCAACCCCAGCATTTT.

This clonotype appeared a few times. V gene TRBV7-6 combines with J gene TRBJ2-7; D uncertain. The germline CDR1 and CDR2 sequences are SGHVS and FNYEAQ. V lost 2 bases and J lost 0, with 11 bases in between. This CDR3 region has 15 residues. CDR3 residues: CASSLNTRTSYEQYF. CDR3 nucleotide sequence: TGTGCCAGCAGCTTAAATACCCGTACCTCCTACGAGCAGTACTTC.

The rearrangement joins TRBV5-1 to TRBJ2-3; no clear D gene. The CDR3 is 14 amino acids. Germline loops: CDR1 SGHRS, CDR2 YFSETQ. V lost 2 bases to trimming and J lost 0 bases, with 7 bases between them. The DNA of the CDR3 is TGCGCCAGCAGCTTAGCACGTAGCACAGATACGCAGTATTTT. Its protein product is CASSLARSTDTQYF.